A single sample is the source of the 18 T cell receptor beta chains below, sequenced in a study of blood T cell repertoires in COVID-19. Data came from immunoSEQ multiplex PCR; TCRdb stores just in-frame clones and leaves some out. The sample holds fewer than 250,000 clones, more than 75% seen once. The sequencing sample was made of PBMCs or T cells enriched from blood (not recorded which). These receptors originate from a woman between 50 and 59 years old with acute COVID-19.

The genes are TRBV11-2 and TRBJ2-1; D gene ambiguous. Trimming cost V 3 bases and J 1 base, with 7 bases left between them. The CDR3 contains 14 residues. Per the germline V gene, CDR1 is SGHAT and CDR2 is FQNNGV. In DNA form, the CDR3 reads TGTGCCAGCAGCTTCCGCGAATCCTACAATGAGCAGTTCTTC. This gives the protein CASSFRESYNEQFF.

This clone was recorded once. This chain joins TRBV6-2 or TRBV6-3 and TRBJ2-7; TRBD2 might be the D (5 bases). The V and J ends lost 6 bases and 1 base respectively, with 13 bases between them. The CDR3 totals 14 residues. CDR1 and CDR2 from the germline V gene are MNHEY and SVGEGT. DNA of the CDR3: TGTGCCAGCAGCCTCGCGGGTTGGTCCTACGAGCAGTACGTC. Encoded protein: CASSLAGWSYEQYV.

The DNA for the CDR3 is TGTGCCAGCAGTGAATCCCATAAGCGTAATGAAAAACTGTTTTTT. This encodes CASSESHKRNEKLFF. This chain links TRBV2 with TRBJ1-4; no firm D call. Germline-derived CDR1 and CDR2 are SNHLY and FYNNEI. The CDR3 totals 15 residues. Trimming removed 2 bases from V and 4 bases from J, with 11 bases in between. Full variable domain (rest looked up from reference TRBV2 and TRBJ1-4): EPEVTQTPSHQVTQMGQEVILRCVPISNHLYFYWYRQILGQKVEFLVSFYNNEISEKSEIFDDQFSVERPDGSNFTLKIRSTKLEDSAMYFCASSESHKRNEKLFFGSGTQLSVL.

The chain combines TRBV7-6 with TRBJ1-2; 9 nucleotides match TRBD1. Germline lookup yields CDR1 SGHVS and CDR2 FNYEAQ. V shed 2 bases, J shed 3 bases, and the junction held 16 bases outside the gene matches. The CDR3 has 19 amino acids. CDR3 in DNA: TGTGCCAGCAGCTTACTAGGACGACGGACAGGGGATGATTACTATGGCTACACCTTC. Protein sequence: CASSLLGRRTGDDYYGYTF.

The chain employs TRBV29-1 and TRBJ1-2, with D unclear. The CDR3 is 13 amino acids. Germline loops: CDR1 SQVTM, CDR2 ANQGSEA. Trimming pared 4 bases from V and 5 bases from J, leaving 14 bases between. The CDR3 DNA sequence: TGCAGCGTTGTGCCCGATATCGGGTATGGCTACACCTTC. Amino acid sequence: CSVVPDIGYGYTF.

The chain links TRBV6-5 to TRBJ1-1; D gene ambiguous. Trimming cost V 2 bases and J 0 bases, with 10 bases left between them. Germline V CDR1 and CDR2: MNHEY, SVGAGI. This CDR3 has 15 amino acids. For the CDR3, the DNA is TGTGCCAGCAGTTACGCCGACACCATGAACACTGAAGCTTTCTTT. Translated, it gives CASSYADTMNTEAFF.

The chain is built from TRBV6-2 or TRBV6-3 and TRBJ2-1, with D perhaps matching TRBD1 (6 bases). Germline CDR1 is MNHEY and CDR2 is SVGEGT. V was shortened by 5 bases and J by 2 bases, with 13 bases between the two germline ends. The CDR3 is 15 residues long. For the CDR3, the DNA is TGTGCCAGCAGTACGGGACAACCCCCCTACAATGAGCAGTTCTTC. It is translated as CASSTGQPPYNEQFF.

This clone has more than one count but fewer than ten. The genes are TRBV21-1 and TRBJ2-1; the table names TRBD1, a call not compared with the DNA. TRBV21-1 is a known pseudogene. This CDR3 contains 18 residues. CDR3 nucleotides: TGTGCCAGCAGCAAAGCACGACGTCAGGGGGCTTGGGGGAATGAGCAGTTCTTC. Translation gives CASSKARRQGAWGNEQFF.

This clone was counted many times. The V gene is TRBV28, the J gene TRBJ1-2; 9 bases line up with TRBD1. This CDR3 has 16 residues. Germline V gives CDR1 MDHEN, CDR2 SYDVKM. J was trimmed by 7 bases and V by 2 bases; bases with no gene match: 11. For the CDR3, the DNA is TGTGCCAGCAGTTTAGGTACGGGACAGGGTGTACGTGGCTACACCTTC. Residues: CASSLGTGQGVRGYTF.

In the case of this clone: The sample contains more than one DNA sequence encoding this CDR3. The chain carries TRBV24-1 and TRBJ1-4; 11 positions match TRBD1. Germline-derived CDR1 and CDR2 are KGHDR and SFDVKD. The CDR3 covers 15 residues. J gave up 7 bases and V 3 bases, and 3 bases lay outside the gene matches. As DNA, the CDR3 is TGTGCCACCAGTGATGGGGGACAGGGGGGTGAAAAACTGTTTTTT. It encodes CATSDGGQGGEKLFF.

The V and J genes are TRBV4-2 and TRBJ2-3; 14 nucleotides match TRBD2. The J segment lost 0 bases and the V segment lost 1 base, leaving 0 bases of the junction unmatched. This CDR3 region has 17 residues. CDR1 and CDR2 from the germline V gene are LGHNA and YNFKEQ. CDR3 nucleotide sequence: TGTGCCAGCAGCCAAGGGACTAGCGGGGGGAGCACAGATACGCAGTATTTT. It encodes CASSQGTSGGSTDTQYF.

The J gene is TRBJ2-3, the V gene TRBV5-1, with 7 bases identical to TRBD1. The CDR3 has 15 residues. The germline CDR1 and CDR2 sequences are SGHRS and YFSETQ. V trimming: 0 bases; J trimming: 1 base; junction bases outside the gene matches: 2. The CDR3: CASSLEGGGTDTQYF. CDR3 bases: TGCGCCAGCAGCTTGGAAGGGGGCGGCACAGATACGCAGTATTTT.

J is TRBJ1-1 and V is TRBV10-3, with 8 bases fitting TRBD1. Germline lookup yields CDR1 ENHRY and CDR2 SYGVKD. V shed 5 bases and J 1 base; nucleotides not matched to a gene: 0. This CDR3 spans 13 amino acids. This chain's CDR3 is CAISTGGNTEAFF. The CDR3 DNA reads as TGTGCCATCAGTACAGGGGGGAACACTGAAGCTTTCTTT.

The chain recombines TRBV27 with TRBJ2-5; TRBD2 aligns across 9 bases. The V gene's germline CDR1 is MNHEY and CDR2 SMNVEV (reference sequence). V trimming: 3 bases; J trimming: 0 bases; junction bases outside the gene matches: 2. The CDR3 totals 15 residues. The CDR3 sequence is CASSLSSGNQETQYF. The CDR3 DNA reads as TGTGCCAGCAGTTTGTCTAGCGGGAACCAAGAGACCCAGTACTTC.

This clone was counted ten times or more. V gene TRBV19 combines with J gene TRBJ1-5; D is unresolved. Trimming pared 3 bases from V and 1 base from J, leaving 7 bases between. CDR3 length equals 14 residues. CDR1 and CDR2 from the germline V gene are LNHDA and SQIVND (reference sequence). The CDR3 DNA sequence: TGTGCCAGTAGTATTTCGGGGAGCAATCAGCCCCAGCATTTT. Encoded protein: CASSISGSNQPQHF.

The chain carries TRBV4-1 and TRBJ1-2; TRBD1 matches 8 bases. The CDR3 is 16 residues long. Germline V gene data show CDR1 as MGHRA and CDR2 as YSYEKL. Unmatched junction bases numbered 12, after V lost 2 bases and J lost 7 bases. The CDR3 DNA follows: TGCGCCAGCAGCCAACCCACAAAAGACAGGGGCGCTGGCTACACCTTC. It yields the protein CASSQPTKDRGAGYTF.

This chain uses TRBV28 with TRBJ2-7; maybe TRBD1 (6 bases). Trimming removed 5 bases at V and 0 bases at J, with 14 bases between. This CDR3 comprises 15 residues. CDR1 and CDR2 (germline): MDHEN, SYDVKM. DNA of the CDR3: TGTGCCAGCAGTGAGACAGGAATTAGCTCCTACGAGCAGTACGTC. Protein sequence: CASSETGISSYEQYV.

In this sample, this clone turned up once. This chain joins TRBV30 and TRBJ1-2; TRBD1 might be the D (6 bases). V lost 0 bases and J lost 7, with 6 bases in between. Looked up from germline, CDR1 is GTSNPN and CDR2 is SVGIG (reference sequence). This CDR3 contains 11 residues. The CDR3 DNA reads as TGTGCCTGGAGTGTACAGGGTGGCTACACCTTC. Amino acid sequence: CAWSVQGGYTF.